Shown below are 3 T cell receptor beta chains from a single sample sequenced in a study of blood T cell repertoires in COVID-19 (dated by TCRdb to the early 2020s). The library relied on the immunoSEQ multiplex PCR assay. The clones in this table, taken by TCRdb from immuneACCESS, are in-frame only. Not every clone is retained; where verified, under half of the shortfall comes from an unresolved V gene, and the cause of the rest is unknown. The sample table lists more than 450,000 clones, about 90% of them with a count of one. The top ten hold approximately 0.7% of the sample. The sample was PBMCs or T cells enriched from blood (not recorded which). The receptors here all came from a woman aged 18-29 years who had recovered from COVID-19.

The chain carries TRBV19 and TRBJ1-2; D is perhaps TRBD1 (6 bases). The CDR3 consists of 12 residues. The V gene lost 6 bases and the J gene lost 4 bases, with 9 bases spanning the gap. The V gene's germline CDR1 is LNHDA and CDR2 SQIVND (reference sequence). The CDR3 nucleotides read TGTGCCAGTAGCGACAGGTCCTATGGCTACACCTTC. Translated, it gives CASSDRSYGYTF. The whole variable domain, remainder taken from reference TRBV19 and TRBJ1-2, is DGGITQSPKYLFRKEGQNVTLSCEQNLNHDAMYWYRQDPGQGLRLIYYSQIVNDFQKGDIAEGYSVSREKKESFPLTVTSAQKNPTAFYLCASSDRSYGYTFGSGTRLTVV.

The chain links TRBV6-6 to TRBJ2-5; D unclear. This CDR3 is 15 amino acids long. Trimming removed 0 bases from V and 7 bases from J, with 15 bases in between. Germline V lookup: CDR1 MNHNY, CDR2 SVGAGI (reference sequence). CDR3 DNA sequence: TGTGCCAGCAGTTACTCGGGCCCCTCTGAAGGGACCCAGTACTTC. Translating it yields CASSYSGPSEGTQYF.

CDR3 protein: CASRHGNTIYF. CDR3 in DNA: TGTGCCAGCAGACACGGAAACACCATATATTTT. The rearrangement uses TRBV6-5 and TRBJ1-3; D not certain. In germline, CDR1 is MNHEY, CDR2 SVGAGI. This CDR3 has 11 amino acids. The germline V and J ends were trimmed by 6 bases and 4 bases, with 4 bases remaining between them.